This entry is about one T cell receptor beta chain. Antigen: not known. A much larger clone lies a single base off, so this may be a read error. The record originates from a study of CD8 T cells in ankylosing spondylitis. General observations from the study: Made up of fewer than ten highly homologous variants, a TCR beta motif appeared characteristic of ankylosing spondylitis blood. Some motif variants had been reported before (in reactive arthritis synovial fluid and blood).

Using its own MiXCR run on the 5' RACE reads, TCRdb lists one record per CDR3 protein. The table has 300,000 to 350,000 distinct CDR3 sequences, around 10% seen once. The sequence came from a female donor with ankylosing spondylitis or in good health (not recorded which). Sequencing input: blood, either unsorted or a sorted T cell fraction (not recorded which).

The CDR3 region is CSAPIGTNYNSPLHF. CDR3 DNA sequence: TGCAGTGCGCCGATAGGGACTAACTATAATTCACCCCTCCACTTT. The chain couples TRBV20-1 to TRBJ1-6; D might be TRBD1 (5 bases). The CDR3 consists of 15 residues. Germline V gene data show CDR1 as DFQATT and CDR2 as SNEGSKA (reference sequence). Trimming shortened V by 6 bases and J by 3 bases, and 15 bases separated the two germline ends.